The TCR beta chain under discussion was sequenced for a study of blood T cell repertoires in COVID-19 (dated by TCRdb to the early 2020s). Looking at the study overall: Samples from collaborators originated in the United States, Italy and Spain and spanned both the acute and convalescent phases of COVID-19. The material from the prospective study consisted of cDNA or gDNA derived from T cells, B-cell-depleted T cells, or PBMCs. Deeply sampled blood TCRbeta repertoires from subjects exposed to, actively infected with, or recovered from COVID-19 were included in the dataset. The repertoires were released in a freely available public database intended as a resource for research on the immune response to SARS-CoV-2. The samples were drawn from the first 160 participants of the ongoing ImmuneRACE study and from about 1,200 subjects provided by 6 global collaborators. The sample metadata nearly always contained a de-identified subject ID, COVID-19 status, age in years and sex. Where available, HLA class I and class II types were taken from metadata supplied by the sample provider and were not determined by assay-based typing.

The immunoSEQ Assay, a bias-controlled multiplex PCR, was used to amplify TCRbeta CDR3 regions from genomic DNA. As for the authors' bioinformatics: The number of nucleated cells in each sample was estimated from the amplification of reference gene primers within the assay. Sequence reads were collapsed and filtered to measure the absolute abundance of every unique TCRbeta CDR3 rearrangement. Productive Simpson clonality was computed per sample as the square root of Simpson's diversity index over productive rearrangements. The table was pulled from immuneACCESS by TCRdb, which kept in-frame rearrangements only. Such tables lose some clones; where checked, under half of the loss comes from unresolved V genes, and the rest has no known cause. D and trimming come from the DNA, and the V and J calls and clone size come from that table. The sample table contains 300,000 to 400,000 clones; only one count was recorded for around 86% of them. The top ten clonotypes cover 1% of the sample.

There are 14 amino acids in the CDR3, from cysteine to phenylalanine inclusive. The only DNA kept is the CDR3, 42 bases in frame from the first base. The V and J ends are trimmed by 4 bases and 3 bases, leaving 13 bases between them. In the germline V gene, CDR1 corresponds to SGHRS and CDR2 to YFSETQ. In the case of this clone: What antigen it recognizes has not been identified. Base qualities were left out, and no much larger clone turns up one base away.

What the authors observed across the whole study: The quantity of clinical and demographic metadata differed by source and by participant and was supplied without curation.

Whole blood was collected in K2EDTA tubes by collaborating institutions according to the institutions' own protocols. For TCRbeta analysis, collaborators shipped samples as frozen whole blood, isolated PBMCs, or DNA extracted from either of those sample types. This TCR derives from a middle-aged man with active or convalescent COVID-19. The sequence joins TRBV5-1 to TRBJ1-1; TRBD1 is a possible D gene, resting on 5 matching bases. Sequenced: peripheral blood. The nucleotides are TGCGCCAGCAGCCAGGGACTTGGGGACACTGAAGCTTTCTTT. Its translation is CASSQGLGDTEAFF.